This T cell receptor (beta chain) appears in the sequencing data of a study of T cells in tuberculosis. Study details: T cells were selected with CD1B tetramers loaded with glucose monomycolate. Study-level points and caveats: The stringent gate may have excluded weak CD1B-GMM tetramer binders.

Cells were sorted from thawed PBMC rested overnight and stained with GMM-loaded CD1B tetramer, viability dye and anti-CD3. The CD1B tetramers carried C32 glucose monomycolate purified from Rhodococcus equi. Approximately 91,000 tetramer-negative cells were sorted from each donor. Germline V gene sequence: CDR1 MDHEN, CDR2 SYDVKM. This CDR3 has 14 residues. Losses at the gene ends were 3 bases for V and 6 bases for J; bases not matched to a gene: 6. Chain pairing is unknown; alpha and beta were sequenced separately. The repertoire was sequenced with immunoSEQ multiplex PCR; TCRdb's copy has only in-frame clones and lacks some. The sample yields 61,000 or so clones, 81% seen once.

The source of this sequence is an adult woman with latent tuberculosis. The sequencing input was CD1b-GMM tetramer-negative cells sorted from PBMCs. V gene TRBV28 combines with J gene TRBJ1-1; 8 bases match TRBD1. The CDR3 DNA is TGTGCCAGCAGTTTTTACGGGACAGGCCCTGAAGCTTTCTTT. Protein: CASSFYGTGPEAFF.